Listed here is a single T cell receptor (beta chain). Its antigen is unknown. The sample comes from a study of T cells after yellow fever vaccination. Study summary: SMART-Seq v4 Ultra Low Input prepared the low-cell-number fractions. Regarding the study as a whole: The study re-detected most primary-vaccination clones after the booster (96% CD4, around 89% CD8). Contamination by abundant bulk-population clonotypes could be present in FACS-sorted repertoires.

Germline values: CDR1 SGHTA, CDR2 FQGTGA. Trimming at V came to 3 bases and at J to 7 bases, leaving 16 bases not matched to a gene. CDR3 length: 18 residues. TCR cDNA, made by 5'RACE template switching, carried an added universal primer site and UMIs. From the 5' RACE reads, TCRdb called clonotypes with MiXCR, one entry per CDR3 protein. The sample yields around 300,000 distinct CDR3 sequences, about 4% seen once. The chain is built from TRBV7-3 and TRBJ2-1; 9 bases line up with TRBD2. The material was PBMCs, obtained 5 days after the yellow fever booster vaccination. The receptor's source is a man between 18 and 29 years old who received the YFV17D yellow fever vaccine. The CDR3 loop is CASSFSGFGTSPLNEQFF. The DNA for the CDR3 is TGTGCCAGCAGCTTTTCTGGATTCGGGACTAGCCCCCTGAATGAGCAGTTCTTC.